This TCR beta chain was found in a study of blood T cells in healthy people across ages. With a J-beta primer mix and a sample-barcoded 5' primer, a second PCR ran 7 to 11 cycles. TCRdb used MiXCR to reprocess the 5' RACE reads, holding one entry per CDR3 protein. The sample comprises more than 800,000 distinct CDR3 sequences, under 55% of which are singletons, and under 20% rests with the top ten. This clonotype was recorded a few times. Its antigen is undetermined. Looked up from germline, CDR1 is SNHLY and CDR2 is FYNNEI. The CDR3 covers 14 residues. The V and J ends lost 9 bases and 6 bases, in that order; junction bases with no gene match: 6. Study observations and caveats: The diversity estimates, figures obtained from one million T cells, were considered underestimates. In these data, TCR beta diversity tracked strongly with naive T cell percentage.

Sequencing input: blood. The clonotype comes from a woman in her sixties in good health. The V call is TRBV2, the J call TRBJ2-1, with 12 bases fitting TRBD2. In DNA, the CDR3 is TGTGCCAGTAGACTAGCGGGAGTCAGCAATGAGCAGTTCTTC. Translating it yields CASRLAGVSNEQFF.